Listed below are T cell receptor beta chains from one sample, sequenced in a study of blood T cell repertoires in COVID-19. Profiling relied on immunoSEQ multiplex PCR, and the TCRdb table lists in-frame clones only, not all of them. The sample includes about 62,000 clones, roughly 89% of them seen just once. The sample taken for sequencing was peripheral blood. These receptors all stem from a woman older than 75 with acute or convalescent COVID-19. Both conserved end residues are part of each CDR3. A D gene is named only where the DNA matches it firmly. Not every row has a clone size; where given, it reads once, few, many or a size class.

v_call: TRBV24-1
j_call: TRBJ2-2
d_call: -
clone_size: -
cdr3_aa: CATSDLHLARTGELFF
cdr3_nt: TGTGCCACCAGTGATTTACACCTAGCTCGCACCGGGGAGCTGTTTTTT

v_call: TRBV10-3
j_call: TRBJ2-1
d_call: TRBD2
clone_size: -
cdr3_aa: CAISLAGDSYNEQFF
cdr3_nt: TGTGCCATCAGTTTAGCGGGGGACTCCTACAATGAGCAGTTCTTC

v_call: TRBV18
j_call: TRBJ2-7
d_call: -
clone_size: once
cdr3_aa: CASLAGGNHEQYF
cdr3_nt: TGTGCCAGCTTGGCCGGCGGGAACCACGAGCAGTACTTC

v_call: TRBV27
j_call: TRBJ1-6
d_call: -
clone_size: -
cdr3_aa: CASSLWGESPLHF
cdr3_nt: TGTGCCAGCAGTTTATGGGGGGAATCACCCCTCCACTTT

v_call: TRBV6-2/TRBV6-3
j_call: TRBJ2-6
d_call: TRBD1
clone_size: -
cdr3_aa: CASSYVGQVSGANVLTF
cdr3_nt: TGTGCCAGCAGTTACGTGGGACAGGTGTCTGGGGCCAACGTCCTGACTTTC

v_call: TRBV5-1
j_call: TRBJ1-5
d_call: TRBD1
clone_size: -
cdr3_aa: CASSPGTGINSNQPQHF
cdr3_nt: TGCGCCAGCAGCCCGGGGACAGGGATTAATAGCAATCAGCCCCAGCATTTT

v_call: TRBV19
j_call: TRBJ1-1
d_call: -
clone_size: -
cdr3_aa: CASSTGGYREGNTEAFF
cdr3_nt: TGTGCCAGTAGTACGGGGGGGTACAGGGAAGGGAACACTGAAGCTTTCTTT

v_call: TRBV25-1
j_call: TRBJ1-1
d_call: -
clone_size: -
cdr3_aa: CASSEGRGLWTEAFF
cdr3_nt: TGTGCCAGCAGTGAGGGGAGGGGTTTGTGGACTGAAGCTTTCTTT

v_call: TRBV29-1
j_call: TRBJ1-4
d_call: TRBD1
clone_size: -
cdr3_aa: CSVEFGDREKLFF
cdr3_nt: TGCAGCGTTGAATTTGGGGACAGGGAAAAACTGTTTTTT

v_call: TRBV29-1
j_call: TRBJ1-1
d_call: -
clone_size: -
cdr3_aa: CSVEQGTEAFF
cdr3_nt: TGCAGCGTTGAACAGGGAACCGAAGCTTTCTTT

v_call: TRBV19
j_call: TRBJ2-7
d_call: TRBD1
clone_size: -
cdr3_aa: CASSIVGRQGSREQYF
cdr3_nt: TGTGCCAGTAGTATTGTAGGGAGACAGGGGTCGCGTGAGCAGTACTTC

v_call: TRBV3-1/TRBV3-2
j_call: TRBJ1-5
d_call: -
clone_size: -
cdr3_aa: CASSQDSRLRSQPQHF
cdr3_nt: TGTGCCAGCAGCCAAGATTCTCGTCTAAGGAGCCAGCCCCAGCATTTT

v_call: TRBV6-5
j_call: TRBJ2-2
d_call: -
clone_size: once
cdr3_aa: CASSRGSSTGELFF
cdr3_nt: TGTGCCAGCAGTAGGGGTAGTTCCACCGGGGAGCTGTTTTTT

v_call: TRBV29-1
j_call: TRBJ2-5
d_call: TRBD1
clone_size: -
cdr3_aa: CSVLLRGPSSETQYF
cdr3_nt: TGCAGCGTCCTCCTCAGGGGGCCCTCTTCAGAGACCCAGTACTTC

v_call: TRBV2
j_call: TRBJ1-2
d_call: -
clone_size: -
cdr3_aa: CASSEQRHLVYGYTF
cdr3_nt: TGTGCCAGCAGTGAACAGAGACACCTGGTCTATGGCTACACCTTC

v_call: TRBV28
j_call: TRBJ1-2
d_call: TRBD1
clone_size: -
cdr3_aa: CASSSFMTGSEYGYTF
cdr3_nt: TGTGCCAGCAGTTCCTTCATGACAGGGAGTGAATATGGCTACACCTTC

v_call: TRBV3-1/TRBV3-2
j_call: TRBJ2-1
d_call: TRBD2
clone_size: -
cdr3_aa: CASSAGLAEYNEQFF
cdr3_nt: TGTGCCAGCAGCGCAGGACTAGCGGAGTACAATGAGCAGTTCTTC

v_call: TRBV9
j_call: TRBJ2-2
d_call: -
clone_size: -
cdr3_aa: CASSVQGSGELFF
cdr3_nt: TGTGCCAGCAGCGTACAGGGGTCCGGGGAGCTGTTTTTT

v_call: TRBV28
j_call: TRBJ1-1
d_call: -
clone_size: -
cdr3_aa: CASSLARANTEAFF
cdr3_nt: TGTGCCAGCAGTTTAGCGAGGGCAAACACTGAAGCTTTCTTT

v_call: TRBV6-5
j_call: TRBJ2-5
d_call: -
clone_size: -
cdr3_aa: CASLQGIQETQYF
cdr3_nt: TGTGCCAGTTTACAGGGTATCCAAGAGACCCAGTACTTC

v_call: TRBV5-6
j_call: TRBJ1-2
d_call: -
clone_size: -
cdr3_aa: CASSLGAAVANYGYTF
cdr3_nt: TGTGCCAGCAGCTTGGGTGCGGCAGTAGCTAACTATGGCTACACCTTC

v_call: TRBV5-1
j_call: TRBJ2-1
d_call: TRBD2
clone_size: -
cdr3_aa: CASSLMGLAVYNEQFF
cdr3_nt: TGCGCCAGCAGCCTAATGGGACTAGCGGTCTACAATGAGCAGTTCTTC

v_call: TRBV30
j_call: TRBJ1-1
d_call: -
clone_size: -
cdr3_aa: CAWSPWGDAEAFF
cdr3_nt: TGTGCCTGGAGTCCCTGGGGGGACGCTGAAGCTTTCTTT

v_call: TRBV6-5
j_call: TRBJ1-1
d_call: TRBD1
clone_size: -
cdr3_aa: CASKGTGGLEAFF
cdr3_nt: TGTGCCAGCAAAGGGACAGGGGGCCTTGAAGCTTTCTTT

v_call: TRBV18
j_call: TRBJ1-4
d_call: TRBD1
clone_size: once
cdr3_aa: CASSQYRGDDEKLFF
cdr3_nt: TGTGCCAGCTCACAGTACAGGGGTGATGACGAAAAACTGTTTTTT

v_call: TRBV28
j_call: TRBJ1-2
d_call: -
clone_size: few
cdr3_aa: CASSGDGVLIYGYTF
cdr3_nt: TGTGCCAGCAGTGGCGACGGGGTCCTAATCTATGGCTACACCTTC

v_call: TRBV3-1/TRBV3-2
j_call: TRBJ2-7
d_call: -
clone_size: -
cdr3_aa: CASSQDLIDGLAYKQYF
cdr3_nt: TGTGCCAGCAGCCAAGATCTCATAGACGGACTGGCTTATAAGCAGTACTTC

v_call: TRBV5-1
j_call: TRBJ1-4
d_call: TRBD1
clone_size: -
cdr3_aa: CASSWGQGLNEKLFF
cdr3_nt: TGCGCCAGCAGCTGGGGACAGGGCCTTAATGAAAAACTGTTTTTT

v_call: TRBV5-1
j_call: TRBJ1-1
d_call: TRBD1
clone_size: -
cdr3_aa: CASSLGQGVGTEAFF
cdr3_nt: TGCGCCAGCAGCTTGGGACAGGGGGTTGGGACTGAAGCTTTCTTT

v_call: TRBV10-3
j_call: TRBJ2-1
d_call: TRBD2
clone_size: once
cdr3_aa: CAISPVGTSTFNEQFF
cdr3_nt: TGTGCCATCAGCCCCGTAGGGACTAGCACCTTCAATGAGCAGTTCTTC

v_call: TRBV7-8
j_call: TRBJ1-6
d_call: -
clone_size: -
cdr3_aa: CASSLNSGEASPLHF
cdr3_nt: TGTGCCAGCAGCTTAAATTCGGGAGAGGCTTCACCCCTCCACTTT

v_call: TRBV19
j_call: TRBJ1-5
d_call: TRBD1
clone_size: -
cdr3_aa: CASEPGTGSRQPQHF
cdr3_nt: TGTGCCAGTGAACCCGGGACAGGTTCTCGACAGCCCCAGCATTTT

v_call: TRBV21-1
j_call: TRBJ1-1
d_call: -
clone_size: once
cdr3_aa: CASSKGKGSNTEAFF
cdr3_nt: TGTGCCAGCAGCAAGGGAAAGGGGTCGAACACTGAAGCTTTCTTT

v_call: TRBV27
j_call: TRBJ1-2
d_call: -
clone_size: -
cdr3_aa: CASRTEANYGYTF
cdr3_nt: TGTGCCAGCCGAACAGAAGCTAACTATGGCTACACCTTC

v_call: TRBV11-2
j_call: TRBJ2-1
d_call: TRBD1
clone_size: once
cdr3_aa: CASSLISGTVYNEQFF
cdr3_nt: TGTGCCAGCAGCCTCATTTCAGGGACAGTTTACAATGAGCAGTTCTTC

v_call: TRBV5-1
j_call: TRBJ2-1
d_call: TRBD2
clone_size: once
cdr3_aa: CATAGDSYNEQFF
cdr3_nt: TGCGCCACCGCGGGGGACTCCTACAATGAGCAGTTCTTC

v_call: TRBV6-2/TRBV6-3
j_call: TRBJ2-7
d_call: TRBD2
clone_size: once
cdr3_aa: CASSPGLVVYEQYF
cdr3_nt: TGTGCCAGCAGCCCAGGACTAGTAGTCTACGAGCAGTACTTC

v_call: TRBV19
j_call: TRBJ1-6
d_call: -
clone_size: -
cdr3_aa: CASSSRASYNSPLHF
cdr3_nt: TGTGCCAGTAGTAGCAGGGCCTCCTATAATTCACCCCTCCACTTT

v_call: TRBV18
j_call: TRBJ1-2
d_call: -
clone_size: -
cdr3_aa: CASSGKEVHGYTF
cdr3_nt: TGTGCCAGCTCAGGGAAGGAGGTCCATGGCTACACCTTC

v_call: TRBV27
j_call: TRBJ1-1
d_call: -
clone_size: -
cdr3_aa: CASSIGRGTEAFF
cdr3_nt: TGTGCCAGCAGTATAGGACGAGGGACTGAAGCTTTCTTT

v_call: TRBV24-1
j_call: TRBJ1-2
d_call: -
clone_size: -
cdr3_aa: CATSVGANYGYTF
cdr3_nt: TGTGCCACCAGTGTCGGTGCTAACTATGGCTACACCTTC

v_call: TRBV4-3
j_call: TRBJ2-2
d_call: TRBD1
clone_size: -
cdr3_aa: CASSQGGGDLGGELFF
cdr3_nt: TGCGCCAGCAGCCAAGGAGGGGGCGACTTAGGCGGGGAGCTGTTTTTT

v_call: TRBV29-1
j_call: TRBJ1-2
d_call: -
clone_size: -
cdr3_aa: CSVLGDGYTF
cdr3_nt: TGCAGCGTTCTGGGCGATGGCTACACCTTC

v_call: TRBV7-9
j_call: TRBJ1-6
d_call: -
clone_size: -
cdr3_aa: CASSPRGGSNSPLHF
cdr3_nt: TGTGCCAGCAGCCCCAGGGGCGGATCAAATTCACCCCTCCACTTT

v_call: TRBV5-1
j_call: TRBJ2-3
d_call: -
clone_size: -
cdr3_aa: CASSLAGEASTDTQYF
cdr3_nt: TGCGCCAGCAGCTTGGCCGGGGAGGCTAGCACAGATACGCAGTATTTT

v_call: TRBV28
j_call: TRBJ1-5
d_call: -
clone_size: -
cdr3_aa: CASGGGDQPQHF
cdr3_nt: TGTGCCAGCGGGGGGGGAGATCAGCCCCAGCATTTT

v_call: TRBV5-1
j_call: TRBJ2-1
d_call: -
clone_size: -
cdr3_aa: CASSLDTYNEQFF
cdr3_nt: TGCGCCAGCAGCTTGGACACATACAATGAGCAGTTCTTC